The 32 T cell receptor beta chains presented below share a single source sample, sequenced in a study of cytomegalovirus exposure and HLA in healthy donors. Researchers ran the PCR with 60 Vbeta and 13 Jbeta primers. Profiling relied on immunoSEQ multiplex PCR, and the TCRdb table lists in-frame clones only, not all of them. The sample has about 170,000 clones, 80% to 85% seen once; the top ten hold about 2.5%. The sequencing sample was made of PBMCs. Receptors originate from a male donor in good health and CMV-seronegative.

This clone was seen once. The chain carries TRBV12-1 and TRBJ1-2; the listed D gene, TRBD1, was not tested against the DNA. TRBV12-1 is annotated as a pseudogene. The CDR3 totals 19 residues. The CDR3 here is CASRSDLFGTGDSKGGYTF. In nucleotides, the CDR3 is TGTGCCAGCAGGAGCGATCTGTTCGGGACAGGGGACTCTAAGGGCGGCTACACCTTC.

The chain employs TRBV7-9 and TRBJ2-2; 8 bases align to TRBD1. Germline CDR1 is SEHNR and CDR2 is FQNEAQ (reference sequence). V gave up 7 bases and J gave up 1 base; unmatched junction bases: 5. The CDR3 spans 15 residues. The CDR3 loop reads CASTSGTGNTGELFF. CDR3 sequence (DNA): TGTGCCAGCACATCCGGGACAGGGAACACCGGGGAGCTGTTTTTT.

The table lists this clone with a count of one. The V gene is TRBV9, the J gene TRBJ1-1; a possible D gene is TRBD1 (6 bases). Between the trimmed V and J ends, which lost 3 bases and 1 base, there was a span of 13 bases. CDR1 and CDR2 from the germline V gene are SGDLS and YYNGEE. There are 15 residues in the CDR3. In DNA, the CDR3 is TGTGCCAGCAGCGGCGGGGGCAGGGCGAACACTGAAGCTTTCTTT. It yields the protein CASSGGGRANTEAFF.

J is TRBJ1-3 and V is TRBV19; D gene unclear. The CDR3 covers 14 residues. From germline, CDR1 is LNHDA and CDR2 SQIVND (reference sequence). V lost 5 bases and J lost 0, with 8 bases in between. The CDR3: CASSGRYSGNTIYF. The CDR3 DNA reads as TGTGCCAGTAGTGGTAGATACTCTGGAAACACCATATATTTT.

The table lists this clone with a count of one. This sequence joins TRBV19 and TRBJ1-5; the D is unclear. The CDR3 contains 15 residues. Trimming shortened V by 0 bases and J by 2 bases, and 8 bases separated the two germline ends. Germline lookup yields CDR1 LNHDA and CDR2 SQIVND (reference sequence). The CDR3 is CASSIDHPGNQPQHF. CDR3 DNA: TGTGCCAGTAGTATAGATCATCCGGGCAATCAGCCCCAGCATTTT.

As for this clone: This CDR3 is also generated by other DNA sequences in the sample. The V and J genes are TRBV7-9 and TRBJ1-1; no definite D call. CDR3 length equals 14 residues. With 6 bases removed from V and 5 bases from J, the gap between germline ends came to 16 bases. Germline-derived CDR1 and CDR2 are SEHNR and FQNEAQ (reference sequence). CDR3 in DNA: TGTGCCAGCAGACCCGAGGGAGAGAATACTGAAGCTTTCTTT. Amino acids: CASRPEGENTEAFF.

The chain links TRBV2 to TRBJ1-1, with 10 nucleotides matching TRBD1. The CDR3 is made up of 16 amino acids. Unmatched junction bases numbered 8, after V lost 3 bases and J lost 4 bases. Looked up from germline, CDR1 is SNHLY and CDR2 is FYNNEI. For the CDR3, the DNA is TGTGCCAGCAGTGATGACAGGGGGCGTTGGAGCACTGAAGCTTTCTTT. Its translation: CASSDDRGRWSTEAFF.

The chain recombines TRBV9 with TRBJ1-6, with D maybe TRBD1 (5 bases). CDR3 length: 16 amino acids. Germline V gene lookup returns CDR1 SGDLS and CDR2 YYNGEE. V dropped 3 bases and J dropped 0 bases, with 10 bases sitting between them. DNA for the CDR3: TGTGCCAGCAGCGCACAGGTGAGCTCCTATAATTCACCCCTCCACTTT. Translation: CASSAQVSSYNSPLHF.

The chain has TRBV4-3 and TRBJ2-1, with D possibly being TRBD1 (5 bases). This CDR3 comprises 15 residues. The ends were cut back, 4 bases at V and 6 bases at J, with 16 bases in the middle. Germline-derived CDR1 and CDR2 are LGHNA and YSLEER. CDR3 protein: CASSPDTVRGNEQFF. CDR3 DNA sequence: TGCGCCAGCAGCCCGGACACAGTTAGGGGCAATGAGCAGTTCTTC.

The rearrangement joins TRBV9 to TRBJ2-1; tentatively, D is TRBD2 (6 bases). Germline CDR1 and CDR2: SGDLS and YYNGEE. Between the trimmed V and J ends, which lost 6 bases and 2 bases, there was a span of 15 bases. The CDR3 length is 15 residues. CDR3 sequence: CASTLGSGAYNEQFF. The CDR3 DNA reads as TGTGCCAGCACCTTAGGGTCGGGGGCCTACAATGAGCAGTTCTTC.

The V call is TRBV18, the J call TRBJ1-3, with D uncertain. Trimming pared 0 bases from V and 4 bases from J, leaving 13 bases between. Germline CDR1 reads KGHSH; CDR2 reads LQKENI. CDR3 length: 16 residues. The CDR3 sequence: CASSPPSETGGNTIYF. As DNA, the CDR3 is TGTGCCAGCTCACCACCATCGGAAACGGGAGGAAACACCATATATTTT. Filled out from reference TRBV18 and TRBJ1-3, the complete variable domain reads NAGVMQNPRHLVRRRGQEARLRCSPMKGHSHVYWYRQLPEEGLKFMVYLQKENIIDESGMPKERFSAEFPKEGPSILRIQQVVRGDSAAYFCASSPPSETGGNTIYFGEGSWLTVV.

This sequence joins TRBV4-3 and TRBJ2-7; D may be TRBD1 (6 bases). Trimming shortened V by 4 bases and J by 4 bases, and 17 bases separated the two germline ends. The V gene's germline CDR1 is LGHNA and CDR2 YSLEER. The CDR3 loop spans 15 amino acids. CDR3 nucleotides: TGCGCCAGCAGCCCAACCGGTGGGGGCTCTTACGAGCAGTACTTC. Protein: CASSPTGGGSYEQYF.

The chain is built from TRBV19 and TRBJ1-1; D call uncertain. From germline, CDR1 is LNHDA and CDR2 SQIVND (reference sequence). The V end lost 3 bases, the J end lost 6 bases, and 11 bases lay between the germline ends. The CDR3 has 13 amino acids. CDR3: CASSIFPLAEAFF. CDR3 sequence (DNA): TGTGCCAGTAGTATTTTTCCCCTTGCTGAAGCTTTCTTT.

The chain carries TRBV13 and TRBJ1-2; 9 bases fit TRBD1. V dropped 1 base and J dropped 8; count of bases not matched to a gene: 11. CDR1 and CDR2 from the germline V gene are PRHDT and FYEKMQ (reference sequence). CDR3 size: 16 residues. CDR3 bases: TGTGCCAGCAGCTTAGATCGCGGGCGGGACAGGGACGGCTACACCTTC. Protein: CASSLDRGRDRDGYTF.

The V call is TRBV7-9, the J call TRBJ2-1; 12 nucleotides agree with TRBD2. Germline lookup yields CDR1 SEHNR and CDR2 FQNEAQ (reference sequence). Trimming cost V 5 bases and J 5 bases; bases outside gene matches: 4. This CDR3 region has 15 residues. Here the CDR3 reads CASSATSGGNNEQFF. The CDR3 coding sequence is TGTGCCAGCAGCGCAACTAGCGGGGGGAACAATGAGCAGTTCTTC.

The V gene is TRBV6-6, the J gene TRBJ1-1, with D hard to call. The ends were cut back, 0 bases at V and 8 bases at J, with 13 bases in the middle. Germline V gene sequence: CDR1 MNHNY, CDR2 SVGAGI (reference sequence). The CDR3 is 14 amino acids. The CDR3 sequence is CASSYSTVSAEAFF. In DNA, the CDR3 is TGTGCCAGCAGTTACTCCACAGTCTCCGCCGAAGCTTTCTTT.

V and J are TRBV2 and TRBJ2-5, with D perhaps TRBD2 (6 bases). The J call is in doubt because the DNA end fits TRBJ2-7 better. This CDR3 has 13 amino acids. Looked up from germline, CDR1 is SNHLY and CDR2 is FYNNEI. The DNA for the CDR3 is TGTGCCAGCAGCGCGGGAACTAGCAGCGAGCAGTACTTC. Its translation is CASSAGTSSEQYF.

For this clone: Other DNA sequences of this sample code for an identical CDR3. This sequence joins TRBV6-1 and TRBJ2-5, with unresolved D. The V gene lost 9 bases and the J gene lost 5 bases, with 10 bases spanning the gap. Germline CDR1 reads MNHNS; CDR2 reads SASEGT. CDR3 length: 11 residues. The CDR3 nucleotides read TGTGCCAGTATGTATCAGGAGACCCAGTACTTC. Translation: CASMYQETQYF.

The chain uses TRBV7-7 and TRBJ2-3; 8 nucleotides align to TRBD2. Germline lookup yields CDR1 SSHAT and CDR2 FNYEAQ (reference sequence). This CDR3 contains 14 residues. V trimming: 1 base; J trimming: 5 bases; junction bases outside the gene matches: 2. CDR3 nucleotide sequence: TGTGCCAGCAGCTTAGGCCTAGCGGGAGATACGCAGTATTTT. Translated: CASSLGLAGDTQYF. Together with reference TRBV7-7 and TRBJ2-3, the CDR3 gives the full variable domain: GAGVSQSPRYKVTKRGQDVTLRCDPISSHATLYWYQQALGQGPEFLTYFNYEAQPDKSGLPSDRFSAERPEGSISTLTIQRTEQRDSAMYRCASSLGLAGDTQYFGPGTRLTVL.

The V and J genes are TRBV9 and TRBJ1-2; D call uncertain. The ends were cut back, 7 bases at V and 8 bases at J, with 9 bases in the middle. Germline loops: CDR1 SGDLS, CDR2 YYNGEE. CDR3 size: 10 residues. The CDR3 DNA follows: TGTGCCAGCGGTTCGGGGGGCTACACCTTC. Protein sequence: CASGSGGYTF. The full variable domain, completed using reference TRBV9 and TRBJ1-2, is DSGVTQTPKHLITATGQRVTLRCSPRSGDLSVYWYQQSLDQGLQFLIQYYNGEERAKGNILERFSAQQFPDLHSELNLSSLELGDSALYFCASGSGGYTFGSGTRLTVV.

With respect to this clone: At one end the junction does not follow the germline gene, possibly because of a read error. The rearrangement links TRBV6-1 to TRBJ1-5, with D unclear. Germline-derived CDR1 and CDR2 are MNHNS and SASEGT. This CDR3 has 17 residues. The CDR3 protein is CAISESIGVLSNQPQHF. The CDR3 coding sequence is TGTGCCATCAGTGAGTCAATCGGGGTTCTAAGCAATCAGCCCCAGCATTTT.

This clone showed up just a few times. The CDR3 coding sequence is TGTGCCAGTAGGAGGGGTCAGGGGGAGACCCAGTACTTC. Amino acids: CASRRGQGETQYF. The J gene is TRBJ2-5, the V gene TRBV19; D is possibly TRBD1 (6 bases). The CDR3 consists of 13 residues. CDR1 is LNHDA, CDR2 SQIVND, per germline (reference sequence). V was cut by 6 bases and J by 5 bases, with 13 bases left in between.

The rearrangement links TRBV30 to TRBJ2-2; tentatively, D is TRBD1 (6 bases). Trimming took 2 bases from V and 2 from J, leaving 12 bases between them. This CDR3 contains 15 residues. In germline, CDR1 is GTSNPN, CDR2 SVGIG (reference sequence). The CDR3 loop reads CAWSRGTINTGELFF. The CDR3 DNA is TGTGCCTGGAGTCGAGGGACAATAAACACCGGGGAGCTGTTTTTT.

This clone was recorded once. The chain uses TRBV10-2 and TRBJ2-7; TRBD2 might be the D (5 bases). The length of the CDR3 is 15 residues. Between the trimmed V and J ends, which lost 6 bases and 0 bases, there was a span of 15 bases. Germline V lookup: CDR1 WSHSY, CDR2 SAAADI. The chain's CDR3 is CASRQAGGSSYEQYF. The DNA of the CDR3 is TGCGCCAGCAGACAAGCTGGTGGGAGCTCCTACGAGCAGTACTTC.

The chain is built from TRBV5-4 and TRBJ1-1, with 10 bases that match TRBD1. Germline-derived CDR1 and CDR2 are SGHNT and YYREEE (reference sequence). V shed 5 bases and J 8 bases; nucleotides not matched to a gene: 9. The length of the CDR3 is 14 residues. The CDR3 loop reads CASRQRDRGREAFF. CDR3 in DNA: TGTGCCAGCAGGCAACGGGACAGGGGAAGGGAAGCTTTCTTT.

This chain connects TRBV10-3 to TRBJ1-5; the match to TRBD1 covers 9 bases. J was trimmed by 7 bases and V by 6 bases; bases with no gene match: 7. The CDR3 contains 14 residues. The germline gives CDR1 ENHRY, CDR2 SYGVKD. Here the CDR3 DNA reads TGTGCCATCAGGGAACAGGGGGCCGGACAGCCCCAGCATTTT. It specifies CAIREQGAGQPQHF.

In regard to this clone: Other DNA sequences in this sample translate to the same CDR3. This chain connects TRBV5-6 to TRBJ1-2; 10 nucleotides match TRBD1. Looked up from germline, CDR1 is SGHDT and CDR2 is YYEEEE. The trim removed 0 bases at V and 4 bases at J, leaving 0 bases unmatched. The CDR3 has 14 residues. The CDR3 DNA follows: TGTGCCAGCAGCTTGGGGGACAGGGGCTATGGCTACACCTTC. This translates into CASSLGDRGYGYTF.

This clone was found a few times. This rearrangement joins TRBV5-1 to TRBJ1-1; D is unclear. The length of the CDR3 is 13 residues. Germline V CDR1 and CDR2: SGHRS, YFSETQ. V was pared by 4 bases and J by 3 bases, with 10 bases between. CDR3 nucleotides: TGCGCCAGCAGCCTCGGGTCATACACTGAAGCTTTCTTT. Encoded protein: CASSLGSYTEAFF.

The chain is built from TRBV9 and TRBJ1-6, with a weak D call TRBD1 (5 bases). The V end lost 2 bases, the J end lost 7 bases, and 13 bases lay between the germline ends. Germline CDR1 and CDR2: SGDLS and YYNGEE. This CDR3 is 15 amino acids long. In DNA form, the CDR3 reads TGTGCCAGCAGCGTCGCCCAGGGCGGCAATTCACCCCTCCACTTT. This codes for CASSVAQGGNSPLHF. Together with reference TRBV9 and TRBJ1-6, the CDR3 gives the full variable domain: DSGVTQTPKHLITATGQRVTLRCSPRSGDLSVYWYQQSLDQGLQFLIQYYNGEERAKGNILERFSAQQFPDLHSELNLSSLELGDSALYFCASSVAQGGNSPLHFGNGTRLTVT.

V usage is TRBV5-4 and J usage is TRBJ1-1; possible D gene TRBD1, 6 bases. In germline, CDR1 is SGHNT, CDR2 YYREEE (reference sequence). The CDR3 loop spans 15 amino acids. Trimming shortened V by 2 bases and J by 2 bases, and 13 bases separated the two germline ends. The CDR3 nucleotides read TGTGCCAGCAGCTTTACAGGGCGCGGAAACACTGAAGCTTTCTTT. Its protein product is CASSFTGRGNTEAFF.

The chain links TRBV19 to TRBJ2-1; D is unresolved. The CDR3 runs 15 residues. The ends were cut back, 5 bases at V and 0 bases at J, with 11 bases in the middle. Germline V gene lookup returns CDR1 LNHDA and CDR2 SQIVND (reference sequence). This chain's CDR3 is CASSQALSSYNEQFF. CDR3 sequence (DNA): TGTGCCAGTAGTCAGGCACTCTCCTCCTACAATGAGCAGTTCTTC. The complete variable domain, with remaining parts taken from reference TRBV19 and TRBJ2-1, reads DGGITQSPKYLFRKEGQNVTLSCEQNLNHDAMYWYRQDPGQGLRLIYYSQIVNDFQKGDIAEGYSVSREKKESFPLTVTSAQKNPTAFYLCASSQALSSYNEQFFGPGTRLTVL.

This chain links TRBV9 with TRBJ2-2; D is unresolved. Trimming left V 0 bases short and J 7 bases short, with 4 bases between. Germline assignment: CDR1 SGDLS and CDR2 YYNGEE. This CDR3 contains 12 residues. CDR3 in amino acids: CASSVELGELFF. The CDR3 DNA reads as TGTGCCAGCAGCGTAGAACTCGGGGAGCTGTTTTTT. The whole variable domain, remainder taken from reference TRBV9 and TRBJ2-2, is DSGVTQTPKHLITATGQRVTLRCSPRSGDLSVYWYQQSLDQGLQFLIQYYNGEERAKGNILERFSAQQFPDLHSELNLSSLELGDSALYFCASSVELGELFFGEGSRLTVL.